These 20 T cell receptor beta chains came from one sample sequenced in a study of T cells in Graves' hyperthyroidism and ophthalmopathy. TCR beta CDR3 regions were amplified from RNA transcripts. The HTBI primer set served for first-round RT-PCR of the TCR CDR3. TCRdb re-derived calls from the multiplex PCR reads in MiXCR, one entry per CDR3 protein. This sample carries hundreds of thousands of distinct CDR3 sequences, 38% of them seen once, and the ten largest clones take approximately 10%. The sequenced material came from blood. These receptors all come from a man between 18 and 35 years old with Graves' hyperthyroidism.

This clonotype was seen only a few times. The junction departs from the called germline gene at one end, perhaps through a read error. This chain links TRBV10-3 with TRBJ1-1; D unclear. CDR3 length: 14 residues. Germline CDR1 ENHRY, CDR2 SYGVKD. The CDR3 loop is CASSHGGLGPEAFF. In nucleotides, the CDR3 is TGTGCCAGCAGTCACGGAGGTCTGGGTCCTGAAGCTTTCTTT.

Details on this clonotype: One end of the junction fails to match germline, which may point to a read error. The rearrangement uses TRBV6-5 and TRBJ1-1; perhaps TRBD1 as D (6 bases). The CDR3 is 14 amino acids. CDR1 MNHEY and CDR2 SVGAGI come from the germline V gene. The CDR3 DNA reads as TGTGCCATCAGTTACGCGACAGGGAACACTGAAGCTTTCTTT. This gives the protein CAISYATGNTEAFF.

The V and J genes are TRBV25-1 and TRBJ1-5; no firm D call. Germline CDR1 MGHDK, CDR2 SYGVNS. CDR3 length: 15 amino acids. Trimming took 8 bases from V and 2 from J, leaving 16 bases between them. This CDR3 is CASLAPGAGNQPQHF. DNA for the CDR3: TGTGCCAGCTTGGCCCCGGGAGCGGGCAATCAGCCCCAGCATTTT.

This clonotype showed up just a few times. This sequence may be a read error, since a much larger clone differs from it by one base. The chain has TRBV6-5 and TRBJ1-5, with D perhaps matching TRBD1 (5 bases). The V gene lost 2 bases and the J gene lost 4 bases, with 6 bases spanning the gap. This CDR3 contains 13 residues. Germline V gene lookup returns CDR1 MNHEY and CDR2 SVGAGI. This CDR3 reads CASSYGANQPQHF. CDR3 nucleotide sequence: TGTGCCAGCAGTTACGGGGCGAATCAGCCCCAGCATTTT.

This clonotype showed up many times. The V gene is TRBV10-3, the J gene TRBJ1-1; no firm D call. The CDR3 length is 13 residues. The germline CDR1 and CDR2 sequences are ENHRY and SYGVKD. V was pared by 5 bases and J by 4 bases, with 11 bases between. The CDR3 DNA sequence: TGTGCCATCAGTCGGGAAATGAGCACTGAAGCTTTCTTT. Translated, it gives CAISREMSTEAFF.

CDR3 coding DNA: TGTGCCAGCAGCTCTCGGGCCGACAATCAGCCCCAGCATTTT. Its translation: CASSSRADNQPQHF. The chain uses TRBV7-9 and TRBJ1-5; D is unresolved. This CDR3 spans 14 amino acids. Germline V gives CDR1 SEHNR, CDR2 FQNEAQ (reference sequence). Trimming removed 4 bases at V and 3 bases at J, with 10 bases between.

The V call is TRBV29-1, the J call TRBJ1-6; D gene uncertain. This CDR3 comprises 17 residues. Trimming cost V 7 bases and J 0 bases, with 19 bases left between them. Germline lookup yields CDR1 SQVTM and CDR2 ANQGSEA. The CDR3 DNA reads as TGCAGCGCCCGTGAGGGAGGGCAGAGCTCCTATAATTCACCCCTCCACTTT. Translated: CSAREGGQSSYNSPLHF.

The chain couples TRBV9 to TRBJ1-1; 7 nucleotides agree with TRBD1. J lost 1 base, V lost 5 bases, and 11 bases had no gene match. The germline V gene encodes CDR1 SGDLS and CDR2 YYNGEE. The length of the CDR3 is 16 residues. The CDR3 is CASSPVRGQRNTEAFF. The CDR3 nucleotides are TGTGCCAGCAGTCCCGTGCGGGGACAGAGGAACACTGAAGCTTTCTTT.

This clonotype was seen only a few times. The chain links TRBV7-2 to TRBJ1-1, with 11 bases aligning to TRBD1. CDR3 size: 14 residues. Germline CDR1 reads SGHTA; CDR2 reads FQGNSA. The V gene end was trimmed by 4 bases and the J gene end by 6 bases; junction bases not matched to a gene: 4. The CDR3 nucleotides read TGTGCCAGCAGCTGGACAGGGGGCCCCCCTGAAGCTTTCTTT. Encoded protein: CASSWTGGPPEAFF.

This clonotype was counted at least ten times. The chain is built from TRBV25-1 and TRBJ1-1; no clear D gene. CDR3 length equals 14 residues. Germline V gene data show CDR1 as MGHDK and CDR2 as SYGVNS. Trimming left V 0 bases short and J 14 bases short, with 19 bases between. The CDR3: CASSEYDYGPRPFF. The CDR3 nucleotides are TGTGCCAGCAGTGAATATGATTACGGCCCGAGGCCGTTCTTT.

This clonotype was seen repeatedly, ten times or more. The V and J genes are TRBV9 and TRBJ1-5; D not resolved. Trimming left V 6 bases short and J 0 bases short, with 16 bases between. Germline assignment: CDR1 SGDLS and CDR2 YYNGEE. CDR3 size: 16 residues. CDR3 sequence: CASIPAGLHSNQPQHF. As DNA, the CDR3 is TGTGCCAGCATACCGGCAGGCCTACATAGCAATCAGCCCCAGCATTTT.

This clonotype appeared a few times. J is TRBJ1-1 and V is TRBV12-3 or TRBV12-4; no firm D call. The CDR3 is 14 residues long. V lost 2 bases and J 3 bases, leaving 10 bases between the germline ends. The CDR3 sequence is CASSLRHTDTEAFF. As DNA, the CDR3 is TGTGCCAGCAGTTTAAGGCACACCGACACTGAAGCTTTCTTT.

The V and J genes are TRBV4-1 and TRBJ1-4; TRBD1 is a possible D gene (5 bases). V lost 3 bases and J lost 3, with 11 bases in between. Germline CDR1 and CDR2: MGHRA and YSYEKL. The CDR3 sequence is 15 residues long. This chain's CDR3 is CASSQGPTANEKLFF. Here the CDR3 DNA reads TGCGCCAGCAGCCAGGGACCCACGGCTAATGAAAAACTGTTTTTT.

For this clonotype: The conserved closing phenylalanine or tryptophan is absent in this CDR3, likely reflecting a read error. The chain links TRBV10-3 to TRBJ1-1, with D perhaps TRBD1 (5 bases). Trimming took 10 bases from V and 0 from J, leaving 21 bases between them. This CDR3 spans 16 amino acids. Germline CDR1 reads ENHRY; CDR2 reads SYGVKD. CDR3 residues: CASTNGLRGMNTEAFL. In DNA form, the CDR3 reads TGTGCCAGCACCAACGGGTTGAGGGGTATGAACACTGAAGCTTTCCTT.

The sample holds a few counts of this clonotype. The chain recombines TRBV7-9 with TRBJ2-3; D call uncertain. CDR3 length: 13 residues. The germline V gene has CDR1 SEHNR and CDR2 FQNEAQ (reference sequence). V was clipped by 2 bases and J by 2 bases, with 5 bases between them. The CDR3: CASSLYTTDTQYF. The CDR3 DNA sequence: TGTGCCAGCAGCTTATACACCACAGATACGCAGTATTTT.

This clonotype showed up many times. This chain uses TRBV11-2 with TRBJ1-6; TRBD1 is a possible D gene (5 bases). Germline CDR1 is SGHAT and CDR2 is FQNNGV. The CDR3 spans 13 residues. V was clipped by 5 bases and J by 14 bases, with 16 bases between them. CDR3 DNA sequence: TGTGCCAGCAGCCCCCCCGGGACGACTGCCCTCCACTTT. This gives the protein CASSPPGTTALHF.

This clonotype was picked up many times. CDR3 region: CATKQLGRGAFF. The CDR3 nucleotides read TGTGCCACGAAACAACTGGGCAGGGGAGCTTTCTTT. The chain uses TRBV10-3 and TRBJ1-1; perhaps TRBD1 as D (6 bases). V was cut by 10 bases and J by 10 bases, with 19 bases left in between. The CDR3 totals 12 residues. Per germline, CDR1 ENHRY and CDR2 SYGVKD.

The rearrangement uses TRBV11-2 and TRBJ1-2; D unclear. Trimming removed 7 bases at V and 6 bases at J, with 15 bases between. The CDR3 extends over 13 amino acids. Germline values: CDR1 SGHAT, CDR2 FQNNGV. This CDR3 reads CASTAYTENGYTF. The CDR3 nucleotides read TGTGCCAGCACCGCCTACACAGAAAATGGCTACACCTTC.

On this clonotype: A much larger clone differs from this one at a single base, so this may be a read error. The chain recombines TRBV7-9 with TRBJ1-2, with D tentatively TRBD1 (5 bases). CDR1 SEHNR and CDR2 FQNEAQ come from the germline V gene (reference sequence). This CDR3 region has 14 residues. CDR3: CTSTDSGADYGYTF. In nucleotides, the CDR3 is TGTACCAGCACCGACTCTGGGGCAGACTATGGCTACACCTTC.

The V call is TRBV7-2, the J call TRBJ1-1; unclear D gene. CDR1 is SGHTA, CDR2 FQGNSA, per germline. The V and J ends lost 5 bases and 7 bases respectively, with 20 bases between them. This CDR3 is built from 15 residues. CDR3 nucleotide sequence: TGTGCCAGCAGCCAAGATCTGAGTATAGGTGGTGAAGCTTTCTTT. Translating it yields CASSQDLSIGGEAFF.